This T cell receptor (beta chain) was found in a study of T-cell memory formation after mild COVID-19. The wider study: Among the donors, TCR clusters were largely specific to each donor.

Via MiXCR, TCRdb re-called the 5' RACE reads, giving one row per CDR3 protein. Of almost 350,000 distinct CDR3 sequences in the sample, 20% to 25% were seen once. The ends lost 3 bases at V and 8 bases at J; junction bases unmatched: 5. This CDR3 spans 14 amino acids. Germline loops: CDR1 SEHNR, CDR2 FQNEAQ (reference sequence). The clonotype originates from a young man who had mild COVID-19 (a few samples of this study predate the infection). Cell type and time point are not known. The chain couples TRBV7-9 to TRBJ2-1, with TRBD2 matching 9 bases. The source material was PBMCs or a T cell subset sorted from them (not recorded which). The DNA for the CDR3 is TGTGCCAGCAGCTTGGCGGGGGGGCCCGATGAGCAGTTCTTC. Amino acids: CASSLAGGPDEQFF. The full variable domain, in which reference TRBV7-9 and TRBJ2-1 provide the parts outside the CDR3, is DTGVSQNPRHKITKRGQNVTFRCDPISEHNRLYWYRQTLGQGPEFLTYFQNEAQLEKSRLLSDRFSAERPKGSFSTLEIQRTEQGDSAMYLCASSLAGGPDEQFFGPGTRLTVL.